Listed below are T cell receptor beta chains from one sample, sequenced in a study of response to subunit inactivated influenza vaccine. TCRdb re-derived calls from the RT-PCR reads in MiXCR, one entry per CDR3 protein. The profile shows about 520,000 distinct CDR3 sequences, about a tenth of them singletons. The specimen was PBMCs from blood, collected about 40 days after vaccination. Source of these receptors: a man aged 50 to 60 who received an inactivated influenza vaccine. The CDR3 runs from the conserved cysteine through the conserved F or W. Each record gives: CDR3 DNA, CDR3 protein, D gene, J gene, V gene, clone size. D genes are given only for firm matches. Clone size is not always given. Where it is, it says once, few, many or a class for expanded clones.

DNA: TGTGCCAGCAGTCAGTCAGCGGGGGTCCGGGAGACCCAGTACTTC
CDR3: CASSQSAGVRETQYF
D: TRBD2
J: TRBJ2-5
V: TRBV4-2
size: many

DNA: TGTGCCAGCAGCCAAGGCAAGCTGCGTGAGCAGTTCTTC
CDR3: CASSQGKLREQFF
D: -
J: TRBJ2-1
V: TRBV4-2
size: many

DNA: TGTGCCAGCAGCGTTCTCCCGTCTGGGGGGGCCTACGAGCAGTACTTC
CDR3: CASSVLPSGGAYEQYF
D: TRBD2
J: TRBJ2-7
V: TRBV4-2
size: few

DNA: TGTGCCAGCAGCTCGTACAGGGGGCTTCGGAATCAGCCCCAGCATTTT
CDR3: CASSSYRGLRNQPQHF
D: TRBD1
J: TRBJ1-5
V: TRBV7-2
size: few

DNA: TGTGCCAGCAGCTTAGGTTTCCGGGGCTACACCTTC
CDR3: CASSLGFRGYTF
D: -
J: TRBJ1-2
V: TRBV7-9
size: few

DNA: TGTGCCAGCAGCCACGTTAGAGAAGCGGAGGGGCCCTCCTACGAGCAGTACTTC
CDR3: CASSHVREAEGPSYEQYF
D: -
J: TRBJ2-7
V: TRBV4-2
size: many

DNA: TGTGCCAGCAGCTCCAGGGGGCTCACCGGGGAGCTGTTTTTT
CDR3: CASSSRGLTGELFF
D: TRBD1
J: TRBJ2-2
V: TRBV7-2
size: -

DNA: TGTGCCAGCAGCTTAGTTATTACATGGAGCACCGGGGAGCTGTTTTTT
CDR3: CASSLVITWSTGELFF
D: -
J: TRBJ2-2
V: TRBV7-2
size: -

DNA: TGCGCCAGCAGCCAGGGGAATATAAACAATGAGCAGTTCTTC
CDR3: CASSQGNINNEQFF
D: -
J: TRBJ2-1
V: TRBV5-1
size: few

DNA: TGTGCCAGCAGTAAGCTCAATTACAATGAGCAGTTCTTC
CDR3: CASSKLNYNEQFF
D: -
J: TRBJ2-1
V: TRBV12-3/TRBV12-4
size: -

DNA: TGCAGCGTTGAAGTTGGGGGGAGTGTGGACGAGCAGTACTTC
CDR3: CSVEVGGSVDEQYF
D: -
J: TRBJ2-7
V: TRBV29-1
size: many

DNA: TGTGCCAGCAGCTTAGACCCGGCGGTTGGCGAGACCCAGTACTTC
CDR3: CASSLDPAVGETQYF
D: -
J: TRBJ2-5
V: TRBV7-2
size: -

DNA: TGTGCCAGCAGAATAAGGAGTTCCCACGAGCAGTACTTC
CDR3: CASRIRSSHEQYF
D: -
J: TRBJ2-7
V: TRBV5-6
size: -

DNA: TGCGCCAGCAGCCGGGGGACAGCTAGCACAGATACGCAGTATTTT
CDR3: CASSRGTASTDTQYF
D: -
J: TRBJ2-3
V: TRBV5-1
size: few

DNA: TGCAGTGCTAGGGCCCGGCCAGGGTATGGCTACACCTTC
CDR3: CSARARPGYGYTF
D: -
J: TRBJ1-2
V: TRBV20-1
size: few

DNA: TGTGCCAGCAGTCTGGATAAGGGGTTATTGCAAGAGACCCAGTACTTC
CDR3: CASSLDKGLLQETQYF
D: -
J: TRBJ2-5
V: TRBV14
size: few

DNA: TGCAGTGTGAGCAGCGTGCAGTTCTTC
CDR3: CSVSSVQFF
D: -
J: TRBJ2-1
V: TRBV20-1
size: -

DNA: TGCAGTGCAAACAGGGGGCAGTTGAATCAGCCCCAGCATTTT
CDR3: CSANRGQLNQPQHF
D: TRBD1
J: TRBJ1-5
V: TRBV20-1
size: -

DNA: TGTGCCAGCAGATCATCCGGAGGGAGCGAAAAACTGTTTTTT
CDR3: CASRSSGGSEKLFF
D: -
J: TRBJ1-4
V: TRBV12-3/TRBV12-4
size: many

DNA: TGCAGTGGAGGTAGCGGGAGGAGCACAGATACGCAGTATTTT
CDR3: CSGGSGRSTDTQYF
D: TRBD2
J: TRBJ2-3
V: TRBV20-1
size: few

DNA: TGCAGTGCTAGAGGAGGCACTCACACCGGGGAGCTGTTTTTT
CDR3: CSARGGTHTGELFF
D: -
J: TRBJ2-2
V: TRBV20-1
size: -

DNA: TGTGCCAGCCGGGACAGGGTCTCCTACGAGCAGTACTTC
CDR3: CASRDRVSYEQYF
D: TRBD1
J: TRBJ2-7
V: TRBV12-3/TRBV12-4
size: many

DNA: TGTGCCGCAGGGACATACCACTATGGCTACACCTTC
CDR3: CAAGTYHYGYTF
D: -
J: TRBJ1-2
V: TRBV24-1
size: -

DNA: TGTGCCAGCAGGGATGCAGGCCTGGGGCATCAGCCCCAGCATTTT
CDR3: CASRDAGLGHQPQHF
D: -
J: TRBJ1-5
V: TRBV6-1
size: -

DNA: TGCAGTGTTGACAGGTCCTCTGGGGCCAACGTCCTGACTTTC
CDR3: CSVDRSSGANVLTF
D: -
J: TRBJ2-6
V: TRBV20-1
size: -

DNA: TGTGCCAGCAGCTCCCAGTCCGGGACAGGAAACACCATATATTTT
CDR3: CASSSQSGTGNTIYF
D: -
J: TRBJ1-3
V: TRBV7-2
size: few

DNA: TGCGCCAGCAGCCATGCGGGACAGGGCTCCGAGCAGTACTTC
CDR3: CASSHAGQGSEQYF
D: TRBD1
J: TRBJ2-7
V: TRBV4-1
size: -

DNA: TGTGCCAGCAGTCACTCTAATGTCCTCCGGGACAGGGTCACCTACGAGCAGTACTTC
CDR3: CASSHSNVLRDRVTYEQYF
D: TRBD1
J: TRBJ2-7
V: TRBV6-4
size: -

DNA: TGTGCCAGCAGCGGGGGACTAGCGGGAGGGCGGGAGCAGTTCTTC
CDR3: CASSGGLAGGREQFF
D: TRBD2
J: TRBJ2-1
V: TRBV7-8
size: -

DNA: TGCGCCAGTAGCCAAGACTGGGGGCCCGGGGAGCTGTTTTTT
CDR3: CASSQDWGPGELFF
D: -
J: TRBJ2-2
V: TRBV4-1
size: -

DNA: TGTGCCAGCAGTTCCCCTCCCAGGGGGGGTGATACGCAGTATTTT
CDR3: CASSSPPRGGDTQYF
D: -
J: TRBJ2-3
V: TRBV6-5
size: -

DNA: TGTGCCAGCAGCCGGGGGCAGGGCATGAACACTGAAGCTTTCTTT
CDR3: CASSRGQGMNTEAFF
D: -
J: TRBJ1-1
V: TRBV4-2
size: few

DNA: TGTGCCAGCAGCCCCGGGACAGGGGCCGGTCAGCCCCAGCATTTT
CDR3: CASSPGTGAGQPQHF
D: TRBD1
J: TRBJ1-5
V: TRBV6-1
size: -

DNA: TGTGCCAGCAGCATGGGACTAGGGGGCCACGAGCAGTACTTC
CDR3: CASSMGLGGHEQYF
D: -
J: TRBJ2-7
V: TRBV13
size: few

DNA: TGTGCCAGCAGCAAAGGGGGACGAAAAAACATTCAGTACTTC
CDR3: CASSKGGRKNIQYF
D: -
J: TRBJ2-4
V: TRBV21-1
size: -

DNA: TGTGCCAGCAGCCGGAGACAGGACTATAGCAATCAGCCCCAGCATTTT
CDR3: CASSRRQDYSNQPQHF
D: -
J: TRBJ1-5
V: TRBV5-6
size: -

DNA: TGTGCCAGCAGTGACCGAGACAGGCCCACCGGGGAGCTGTTTTTT
CDR3: CASSDRDRPTGELFF
D: -
J: TRBJ2-2
V: TRBV6-4
size: few

DNA: TGCAGTGCCCTTAGCGGGAGGGCCGGCGGGGAGCTGTTTTTT
CDR3: CSALSGRAGGELFF
D: TRBD2
J: TRBJ2-2
V: TRBV20-1
size: many

DNA: TGCAGTGCTAGCCTACAGGGGGCAAGCTCCTATAATTCACCCCTCCACTTT
CDR3: CSASLQGASSYNSPLHF
D: TRBD1
J: TRBJ1-6
V: TRBV20-1
size: few

DNA: TGTGCCAGCAGTTCAGGCGGTGATACGCAGTATTTT
CDR3: CASSSGGDTQYF
D: -
J: TRBJ2-3
V: TRBV12-3/TRBV12-4
size: many

DNA: TGTGCCAGCAGCCCTCTGTGGGGAGAGACCCAGTACTTC
CDR3: CASSPLWGETQYF
D: -
J: TRBJ2-5
V: TRBV11-2
size: few